This TCR beta chain was observed in a study of T cells in Graves' hyperthyroidism and ophthalmopathy. About the study: Once the initial diagnosis was made, peripheral blood was obtained before any treatment.

PBMCs stemmed from around 10 ml fresh peripheral blood. From RNA transcripts, TCR beta CDR3 regions were amplified. HTBI primers were employed in a first-round RT-PCR of the TCR CDR3. TCRdb independently ran MiXCR on the multiplex PCR reads; one entry per CDR3 protein. Of about 200,000 distinct CDR3 sequences listed, roughly a sixth are singletons. Study-level results: Onset of ophthalmopathy came a median 6.5 months after the model predicted it.

In its sample, this clonotype was seen many times. The target antigen is unknown. The CDR3 spans 18 residues. Germline V lookup: CDR1 WNHNN, CDR2 SYGVQD (reference sequence). J was trimmed by 2 bases and V by 6 bases; bases with no gene match: 11. This receptor was obtained from a woman aged 50 to 65 with Graves' hyperthyroidism. The sample consisted of blood. The chain combines TRBV10-1 with TRBJ2-2, with TRBD1 identical over 11 bases. The CDR3 protein is CASSGTGQGARNTGELFF. The DNA for the CDR3 is TGCGCCAGCAGCGGAACCGGACAGGGGGCACGTAACACCGGGGAGCTGTTTTTT.